What follows are 6 T cell receptor beta chains derived from one specimen sequenced in a study of cytomegalovirus exposure and HLA in healthy donors. Some clones are missing from TCRdb's copy, which holds only in-frame ones; the method was immunoSEQ multiplex PCR. The sample gives fewer than 300,000 clones, 85% to 90% of which show up once; roughly 1% is in the top ten. What was sequenced was PBMCs. These TCRs come from a woman in her late teens or twenties in good health and CMV-seronegative.

The V and J genes are TRBV9 and TRBJ1-3; no definite D call. This CDR3 spans 15 amino acids. The germline V and J ends were trimmed by 3 bases and 4 bases, with 14 bases remaining between them. Per germline, CDR1 SGDLS and CDR2 YYNGEE. The CDR3 sequence is CASSGSERAGNTIYF. The CDR3 bases are TGTGCCAGCAGCGGCTCGGAGAGGGCGGGAAACACCATATATTTT.

This chain uses TRBV28 with TRBJ1-2; 7 bases are a match to TRBD1. Germline CDR1 reads MDHEN; CDR2 reads SYDVKM. The CDR3 covers 13 residues. J lost 3 bases, V lost 10 bases, and 8 bases had no gene match. The CDR3 spells CATTQGQDYGYTF. DNA for the CDR3: TGTGCCACCACACAGGGGCAGGACTATGGCTACACCTTC.

The chain joins TRBV9 to TRBJ2-3; tentative D call: TRBD2 (6 bases). This CDR3 is built from 15 residues. The germline CDR1 and CDR2 sequences are SGDLS and YYNGEE. V lost 2 bases, J lost 0 bases, and 10 bases lay in between. This chain's CDR3 is CASSVDGTSTDTQYF. The CDR3 coding sequence is TGTGCCAGCAGCGTCGACGGGACTAGCACAGATACGCAGTATTTT.

The J gene is TRBJ1-6, the V gene TRBV15; D is unresolved. This CDR3 has 16 residues. Germline V CDR1 and CDR2: LNHNV, YYDKDF (reference sequence). The V and J ends lost 1 base and 7 bases respectively, with 14 bases between them. The CDR3 nucleotides are TGTGCCACCAGCAGAGCGGGTGACGTAGCGAATTCACCCCTCCACTTT. As protein: CATSRAGDVANSPLHF.

This rearrangement joins TRBV11-2 to TRBJ2-7; 7 bases agree with TRBD1. Germline V gene data show CDR1 as SGHAT and CDR2 as FQNNGV. Losses at the gene ends were 2 bases for V and 1 base for J; bases not matched to a gene: 5. The CDR3 loop spans 15 amino acids. CDR3 sequence: CASSLIADRSYEQYF. The CDR3 DNA reads TGTGCCAGCAGCTTAATTGCGGACAGGTCCTACGAGCAGTACTTC. Supplemented by reference TRBV11-2 and TRBJ2-7, the full variable domain reads EAGVAQSPRYKIIEKRQSVAFWCNPISGHATLYWYQQILGQGPKLLIQFQNNGVVDDSQLPKDRFSAERLKGVDSTLKIQPAKLEDSAVYLCASSLIADRSYEQYFGPGTRLTVT.

The chain joins TRBV5-1 to TRBJ1-1; D is unresolved. The germline gives CDR1 SGHRS, CDR2 YFSETQ. The CDR3 runs to 15 residues. Trimming shortened V by 4 bases and J by 1 base, and 14 bases separated the two germline ends. The DNA for the CDR3 is TGCGCCAGCAGCACATTCGACGCGGGGAACACTGAAGCTTTCTTT. Protein: CASSTFDAGNTEAFF.